The clone carrying this T cell receptor (beta chain) appeared once. This specimen comes from a study of control samples from healthy donors and cancer patients. The CDR3 is made up of 14 amino acids. The V gene's germline CDR1 is SGDLS and CDR2 YYNGEE. V dropped 0 bases and J dropped 6 bases, with 9 bases sitting between them. Using immunoSEQ multiplex PCR, the repertoire was profiled, and TCRdb retains in-frame clones only, with some absent. The sample lists approximately 100,000 clones; roughly four fifths were seen once. This TCR derives from a man in his sixties in good health. V and J are TRBV9 and TRBJ2-2, with a weak D call TRBD1 (5 bases). The sequenced sample consisted of blood. The CDR3 DNA reads TGTGCCAGCAGCGTAGGCCAGGGCCCCGGGGAGCTGTTTTTT. It is translated as CASSVGQGPGELFF.